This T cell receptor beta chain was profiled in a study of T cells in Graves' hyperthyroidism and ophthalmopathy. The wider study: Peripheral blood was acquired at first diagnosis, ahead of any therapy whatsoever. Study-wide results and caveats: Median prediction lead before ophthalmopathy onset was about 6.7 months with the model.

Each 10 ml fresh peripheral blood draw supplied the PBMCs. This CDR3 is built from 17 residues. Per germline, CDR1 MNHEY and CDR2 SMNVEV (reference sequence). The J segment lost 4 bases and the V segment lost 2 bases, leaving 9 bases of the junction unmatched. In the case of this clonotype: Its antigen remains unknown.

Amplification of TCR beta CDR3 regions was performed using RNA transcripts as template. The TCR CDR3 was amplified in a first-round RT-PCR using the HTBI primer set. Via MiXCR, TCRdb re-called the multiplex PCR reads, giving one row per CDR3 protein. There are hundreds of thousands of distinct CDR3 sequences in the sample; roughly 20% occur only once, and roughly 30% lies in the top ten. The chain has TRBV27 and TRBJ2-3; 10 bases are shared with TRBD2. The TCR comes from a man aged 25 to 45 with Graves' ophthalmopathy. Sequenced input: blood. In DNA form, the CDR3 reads TGTGCCAGCAGTTTACCTCTAGCGGGAGTAGGGTCAGATACGCAGTATTTT. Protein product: CASSLPLAGVGSDTQYF.